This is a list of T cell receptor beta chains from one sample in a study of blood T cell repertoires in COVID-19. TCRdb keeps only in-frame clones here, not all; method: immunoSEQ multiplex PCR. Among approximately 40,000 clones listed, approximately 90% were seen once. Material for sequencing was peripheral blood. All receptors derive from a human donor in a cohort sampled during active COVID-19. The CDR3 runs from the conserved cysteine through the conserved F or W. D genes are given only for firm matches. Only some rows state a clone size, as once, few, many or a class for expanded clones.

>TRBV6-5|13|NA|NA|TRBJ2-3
TGTGCCAGCAGTTACTCGACCGGGGATACGCAGTATTTT
CASSYSTGDTQYF
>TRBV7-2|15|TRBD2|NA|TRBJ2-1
TGTGCCAGCAGCTCTAGCGGGAGGCAATACAATGAGCAGTTCTTC
CASSSSGRQYNEQFF
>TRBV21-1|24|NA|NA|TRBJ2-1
TGTGCCAGCACCGCAACGAGGAGCACTCCTTGTGGGACTAGCGGGTCCGGCCACAACAATGAGCAGTTCTTC
CASTATRSTPCGTSGSGHNNEQFF
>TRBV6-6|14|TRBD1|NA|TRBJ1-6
TGTGCCAGCAGGACCGACAGGGGTAATTCACCCCTCCACTTT
CASRTDRGNSPLHF
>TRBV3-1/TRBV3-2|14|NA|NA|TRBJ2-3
TGTGCCAGCAGCCCCAGCGGGAGCACAGATACGCAGTATTTT
CASSPSGSTDTQYF
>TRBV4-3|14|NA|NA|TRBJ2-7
TGCGCCAGCAGCCAAGACAGGGGGAGGTACGAGCAGTACTTC
CASSQDRGRYEQYF
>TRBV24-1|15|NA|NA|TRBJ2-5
TGTGCCACCAGTGATACAAGGGTGGCGGGGGAGACCCAGTACTTC
CATSDTRVAGETQYF
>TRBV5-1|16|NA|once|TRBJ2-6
TGCGCCAGCAGCTTGGGCGGGACCTCTGGGGCCAACGTCCTGACTTTC
CASSLGGTSGANVLTF
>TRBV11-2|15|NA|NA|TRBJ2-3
TGTGCCAGCAGCAAACTAGAACAGCGCACAGATACGCAGTATTTT
CASSKLEQRTDTQYF
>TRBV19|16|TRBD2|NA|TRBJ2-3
TGTGCCAGTAGTATAGCTAGCGGGGGCAGCACAGATACGCAGTATTTT
CASSIASGGSTDTQYF
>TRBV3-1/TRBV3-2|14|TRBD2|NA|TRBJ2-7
TGTGCCAGCAGCCAGAATAGCGGGAGAGGAGAGCAGTACTTC
CASSQNSGRGEQYF
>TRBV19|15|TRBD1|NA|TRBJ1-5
TGTGCCAGTAGTATTGGACAGGGGAACAATCAGCCCCAGCATTTT
CASSIGQGNNQPQHF
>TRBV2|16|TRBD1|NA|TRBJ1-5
TGTGCCAGCGTCCCGGGACAGGGAACGGGCAATCAGCCCCAGCATTTT
CASVPGQGTGNQPQHF
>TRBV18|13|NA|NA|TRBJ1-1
TGTGCCAGCTACGCAGGGCAGAACACTGAAGCTTTCTTT
CASYAGQNTEAFF
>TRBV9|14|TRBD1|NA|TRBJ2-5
TGTGCCAGCAGCCTCCACAGGGGCGCGGAGACCCAGTACTTC
CASSLHRGAETQYF
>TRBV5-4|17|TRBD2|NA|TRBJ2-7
TGTGCCAGCAGCTCAGGACTAGCGGGAGGGGTGGTAGGCGAGCAGTACTTC
CASSSGLAGGVVGEQYF
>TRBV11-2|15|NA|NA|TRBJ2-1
TGTGCCAGCAGCTTAGATAGTTTCCCCTACAATGAGCAGTTCTTC
CASSLDSFPYNEQFF
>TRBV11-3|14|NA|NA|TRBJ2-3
TGTGCCAGCAGGGACGGGAGAGGCACAGATACGCAGTATTTT
CASRDGRGTDTQYF
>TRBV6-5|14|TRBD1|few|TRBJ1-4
TGTGCCAGCAGTTGGGACAGGCAAAATGAAAAACTGTTTTTT
CASSWDRQNEKLFF
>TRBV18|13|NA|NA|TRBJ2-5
TGTGCCAGCTCTTGGACTTTCCAAGAGACCCAGTACTTC
CASSWTFQETQYF
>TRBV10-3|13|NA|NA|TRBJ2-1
TGTGCCACCGCCCGTGGGGGGATGAATGAGCAGTTCTTC
CATARGGMNEQFF
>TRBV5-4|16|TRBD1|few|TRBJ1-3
TGTGCCAGCAGCGTAAGACAGGGGTCGACGGGAAACACCATATATTTT
CASSVRQGSTGNTIYF
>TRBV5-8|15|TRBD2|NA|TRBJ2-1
TGTGCCAGCAGCTCTGGTTGGACTAGCGACAGTGAGCAGTTCTTC
CASSSGWTSDSEQFF
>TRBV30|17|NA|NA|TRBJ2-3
TGTGCCTGGAGTGTACTAGGGGCAGGGGTCGGCACAGATACGCAGTATTTT
CAWSVLGAGVGTDTQYF
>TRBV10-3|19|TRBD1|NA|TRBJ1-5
TGTGCCATCAGTGAGCCCAGGACAGGGTCCCGAATGGGCAATCAGCCCCAGCATTTT
CAISEPRTGSRMGNQPQHF
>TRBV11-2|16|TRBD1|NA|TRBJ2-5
TGTGCCAGCAGCCCTGACAGGGGGCACTTCCAAGAGACCCAGTACTTC
CASSPDRGHFQETQYF
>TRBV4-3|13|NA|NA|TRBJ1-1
TGCGCCAGCTCCACTAATATGAACACTGAAGCTTTCTTT
CASSTNMNTEAFF
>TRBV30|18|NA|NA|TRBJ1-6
TGTGCCTGGAGTCGAGGGAGAGACCAGAGCTCCTATAATTCACCCCTCCACTTT
CAWSRGRDQSSYNSPLHF
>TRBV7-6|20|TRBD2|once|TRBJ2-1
TGTGCCAGCAGCTTAGCGTCCGTAGCTAGCGGAACATCCTCCTACAATGAGCAGTTCTTC
CASSLASVASGTSSYNEQFF
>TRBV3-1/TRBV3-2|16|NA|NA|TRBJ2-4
TGTGCCAGCAGCCAACCAGGGGCCGCGGCCAAAAACATTCAGTACTTC
CASSQPGAAAKNIQYF
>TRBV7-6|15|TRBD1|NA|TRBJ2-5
TGTGCCAGCAGCAAAGCGGACAGGGGGACAGAGACCCAGTACTTC
CASSKADRGTETQYF
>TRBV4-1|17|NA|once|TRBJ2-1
TGCGCCAGCAGCCAAAACCTCAGGACAGCTTACTACAATGAGCAGTTCTTC
CASSQNLRTAYYNEQFF
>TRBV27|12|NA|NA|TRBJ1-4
TGTGCCAGCAGTCCCCGCGGGATACAACTGTTTTTT
CASSPRGIQLFF
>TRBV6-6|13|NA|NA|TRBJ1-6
TGTGCCAGCAGTGGTTACAGTAATTCACCCCTCCACTTT
CASSGYSNSPLHF
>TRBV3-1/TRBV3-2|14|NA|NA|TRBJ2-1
TGTGCCAGCAGCCAAGCGTCAGGTAGGGGTGAGCAGTTCTTC
CASSQASGRGEQFF
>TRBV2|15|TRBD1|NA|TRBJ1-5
TGTGCCAGCAGTGGGACAGGGGCAAGCAATCAGCCCCAGCATTTT
CASSGTGASNQPQHF
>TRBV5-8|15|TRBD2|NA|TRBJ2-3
TGTGCCAGCAGCCCCGGGACTACCGCCGGGGATACGCAGTATTTT
CASSPGTTAGDTQYF
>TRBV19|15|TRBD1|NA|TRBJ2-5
TGTGCCAGTAGGCCTGACAGGGGATCCCAAGAGACCCAGTACTTC
CASRPDRGSQETQYF
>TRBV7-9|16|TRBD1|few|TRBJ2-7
TGTGCCAGCAGACCGAAGGGGGACAGGGGGATTTACGAGCAGTACTTC
CASRPKGDRGIYEQYF
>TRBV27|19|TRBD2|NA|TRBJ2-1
TGTGCCAGCAGTCCCACCTCCGATTTCGGGCTAGCGGGATACAATGAGCAGTTCTTC
CASSPTSDFGLAGYNEQFF
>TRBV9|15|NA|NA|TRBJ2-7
TGTGCCAGCAGCGTAGAGCAGGGGCCGGCCTACGAGCAGTACTTC
CASSVEQGPAYEQYF
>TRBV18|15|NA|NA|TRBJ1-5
TGTGCCAGCTCACCAGTAACAGGAAGCAATCAGCCCCAGCATTTT
CASSPVTGSNQPQHF
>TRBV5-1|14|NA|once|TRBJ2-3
TGCGCCAGCAGCTCGAAGACAGGTACAGATACGCAGTATTTT
CASSSKTGTDTQYF
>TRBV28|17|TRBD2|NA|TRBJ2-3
TGTGCCAGCAGTTCGCGACTAGCGGGAGCCCCGGGAGATACGCAGTATTTT
CASSSRLAGAPGDTQYF
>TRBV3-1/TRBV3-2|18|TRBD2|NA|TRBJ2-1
TGTGCCAGCAGTCGATATTATGGGACTAGCGGGAAGGGCTATGAGCAGTTCTTC
CASSRYYGTSGKGYEQFF
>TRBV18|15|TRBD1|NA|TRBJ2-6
TGTGCCAGCTCAGCCAGGGGGATCGGGGCCAACGTCCTGACTTTC
CASSARGIGANVLTF
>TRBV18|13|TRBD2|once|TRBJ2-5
TGTGCCAGCTCACCCCTAGCGGTCGAGACCCAGTACTTC
CASSPLAVETQYF
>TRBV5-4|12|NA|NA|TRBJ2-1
TGTGCCAGCAGCTTGTTCAGGGAAGAGCAGTTCTTC
CASSLFREEQFF
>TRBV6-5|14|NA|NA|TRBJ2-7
TGTGCCAGCAGCCGAAGGAACAGTTTCTACGAGCAGTACTTC
CASSRRNSFYEQYF
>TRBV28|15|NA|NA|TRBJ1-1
TGTGCCAGCAGTTTAAGCGGGAAAACAGGGACTGAAGCTTTCTTT
CASSLSGKTGTEAFF
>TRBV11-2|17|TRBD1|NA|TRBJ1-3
TGTGCCAGCAGATCCCCCGTAGGGGGACAGTCTGGAAACACCATATATTTT
CASRSPVGGQSGNTIYF